Sequencing of this TCR beta chain was carried out in a study of shared clonotypes between healthy human individuals (dated by TCRdb to about 2020). Study-wide context: The cohort included three men and a couple of women between 18 and 49 years of age. For each donor, CD4 naive and CD4 memory were each given three plates, CD8 naive was given two plates, and CD8 memory was given one plate. To estimate repertoire size and how much clonotypes are shared between individuals, the study performed deep sequencing of blood TCR repertoires from five healthy adults. Libraries were prepared and TCR repertoires were sequenced by different laboratories using diverse techniques, in order to increase sequencing depth and limit assay-specific biases. Leukapheresis yielded between about 0.94 and 8.9 billion PBMCs per donor. Paper-wide results and their limitations: The small number of donors limited the genetic and exposure-history diversity represented. Across a handful of donors, around 5% of naive CD4, around 3.3% of naive CD8, 2.3% of memory CD4, and 0.3% to 0.45% of memory CD8 clonotypes were shared. Higher generation probabilities were observed for clonotypes shared by all four sorted-subset donors than for non-shared clonotypes. Based on pairwise subsampling, the degree of clonotype sharing among donors was expected to be affected by sequencing depth. Naive subsets generally had larger estimated clonotype richness than memory subsets did. Even with the large sequencing depth, rarefaction of the sorted-subset datasets indicated that sequencing was incomplete. Sampling was restricted to blood, and TCR repertoires in tissues likely differ from the TCR repertoires found in blood.

The donors were healthy, HIV-negative adults with no recently reported acute infections or vaccinations. Every donor was a Caucasian adult living in Nashville, Tennessee, USA. CD4+ T cells were enriched by magnetic negative selection; naive cells were then positively selected on CD45RA, and the negative fraction formed the memory subset. After blood collection by leukapheresis, PBMCs were isolated using Ficoll-Histopaque density gradient centrifugation and then cryopreserved in the vapor phase of liquid nitrogen. Analytical flow cytometry was used to check the purity and quantity of each magnetically sorted T cell population. Each sorted fraction had its genomic DNA isolated and then quantified by UV absorbance on a Nanodrop 2000c. Concerning this clone itself: What this receptor recognizes is not known. The record has no base qualities; no much larger clone is one base away.

CDR1 and CDR2, looked up from the germline V gene (reference sequence), are SGHNT and YYREEE. V sheds 4 bases and J sheds 9 bases, leaving 19 bases between their ends. The CDR3 contains 15 residues, cysteine and phenylalanine counted. Here the CDR3 DNA is all that survives: 45 bases in frame from base 1. Using the deep immunoSEQ assay, multiplex PCR amplified TCR CDR3 regions from genomic DNA. For each cell subset, the extracted genomic DNA was distributed evenly across all wells of several immunoSEQ 96-well plates, and each plate served as one replicate. Each replicate PCR for sorted subsets received 200 ng genomic DNA, equal to around 32,000 T cell genomes. Purified libraries were quantified with a Qubit 3.0 fluorometer, sized on a Bioanalyzer 2100, and re-quantified with the KAPA Library Quantification kit. A separate single-read 150-cycle Illumina NextSeq 550 flow cell was used to sequence each immunoSEQ 96-well plate. As for how the authors treated the data: The immunoSEQ output contained only junctional sequences without quality scores, so filtering could not match that applied to full-length reads. Sequences were annotated with PyIR, a Python wrapper for IgBLAST v1.9, and V/J genes and CDR3 were assigned using IMGT germline references. Reads were removed for weak V/J assignments (E-value above 1e-6), missing CDR3, stop codons, out-of-frame junctions, or ambiguous translated residues. A V3J clonotype was defined by an identical inferred V gene, J gene, and CDR3 amino acid sequence. Percentage overlap between repertoires was computed as shared unique clonotypes divided by the size of the smaller repertoire. Richness of each repertoire was evaluated using RTK rarefaction, the Chao1 estimator, and Recon v2.1 estimates of unobserved clonotypes. OLGA was used to compute generation probabilities for all TCRbeta clonotypes that the gDNA method yielded from a few donors. The clones in this table, taken by TCRdb from immuneACCESS, are in-frame only. Not every clone is retained; where verified, under half of the shortfall comes from an unresolved V gene, and the cause of the rest is unknown. V and J calls and clone size are as listed in that table; D and trimming were resolved from the DNA. The sample data list 1,500,000 or so clones, and around 98.5% of these were observed just once. 0.36% of the sample belongs to the ten largest clones.

The receptor comes from a man aged 30 to 45 in good health. The V and J genes are TRBV5-4 and TRBJ2-2; a tentative D match to TRBD2 spans 5 bases. Sequences were obtained from naive CD4+ T cells sorted from blood. This specimen's cell subset or site label, per the study, means: CD45RA+ positively selected. The DNA sequence reads TGTGCCAGCAGCACCGGGGTCCCGACGACCCGGGAGCTGTTTTTT. Its protein is CASSTGVPTTRELFF.